This T cell receptor beta chain stems from a study of cytomegalovirus exposure and HLA in healthy donors (TCRdb year 2017). Regarding the research as a whole: An earlier analysis of approximately 600 of the donors reported 250 to 300 Gb of sequence data and 117 million unique TCR beta sequences from about 179 million T cells. An early release covering roughly 600 HLA-typed donors comprised around 300 gigabases of sequencing data and tens of millions of unique TCR sequences. Of the roughly 420 genotyped donors, roughly 80% were placed in the genetic ancestry cluster associated with self-reported Caucasian donors. The study aimed to test whether cataloging public T cell receptors could reveal signatures of past pathogen exposure. The study used immunosequencing to profile the T cell repertoires of 666 subjects and linked those repertoires to cytomegalovirus serostatus. Besides the first cohort of approximately 710 subjects, a separate validation cohort made up of 120 different subjects was used. The study combined high-throughput TCR immunosequencing, statistical association of individual TCRs with disease status, and machine learning to predict cytomegalovirus infection status. To study patterns of TCR occurrence, a later analysis re-analyzed previously published TCR beta repertoires from 666 donors and added high-resolution HLA genotyping. Rather than drawing on any new phenotypic data, the later analysis identified candidate immune exposures from TCR beta sequences and the way those sequences occurred across donors. An earlier analysis of roughly 580 of the donors used high-throughput TCR beta sequencing to judge whether each TCR beta V gene segment behaved as functional or pseudogenic. Donor age, sex, ethnicity and CMV serostatus were collected together with the repertoire data. In a later genetic analysis, genome-wide SNP genotypes for about three fifths of the 666 donors were used, and that subset was treated as a discovery cohort. All discovery cohort repertoires had been generated using a single sequencing platform. Both class I and class II loci were covered by HLA typing, at four-digit resolution. The number of typed donors differed by locus: roughly 620-640 for A, B, C, DRB1 and DQB1; 500 to 550 for DQA1; approximately 600 for DPA1; and roughly 450 for DPB1. Four to six DR-DQ haplotypes were handled as single units for association and clustering, since linkage in the cohort was strong. On average, roughly 240,000 unique TCR beta nucleotide sequences were sequenced per donor among some 420 genotyped donors of the cohort, with approximately 18% of those sequences being non-productive. The full study reports these points: A later analysis found that TCR association rates varied across HLA loci, with DRB1 alleles showing the most associated TCRs and HLA-C alleles the fewest. A further reported finding was that TCR beta sequences accurately predicted the HLA-A and HLA-B alleles for most subjects in the first cohort. It was suggested by the authors that the approach could potentially be generalized to other disease states and immunological phenotypes. Broadly in line with IMGT annotations, most TCR beta V segments showed up in productive rearrangements about 87% or about 30% of the time in an earlier analysis of under 700 of the donors. Cytomegalovirus status was reported to be diagnosed by the classifier with high specificity and sensitivity in both the original and validation cohorts. A total of about 150 TCR beta chains were listed by the study as associated with cytomegalovirus. At a false discovery rate of 0.05, a later analysis linked around 17,000 TCR beta sequences to specific HLA alleles. Most TCR sequences were observed very rarely across donors, whereas some public TCRs were present in many individuals. The only immune exposure information available for the cohort was CMV serostatus. Because counts were too low, around 17 rarely observed V segments, including chromosome 9 orphons, were left out of the earlier analysis of 500 to 750 of the donors. A cluster of highly shared sequence variants was judged likely to be a technical artifact of the sequencing pipeline. Roughly uniform sequencing depth across donors was assumed in presence/absence analyses, although this assumption may not hold. This cohort had only TCR beta chains sequenced, and the lack of alpha or paired-chain data limited which features could be detected. When HLA alleles, especially DR and DQ, strongly co-occurred, attributing TCR associations to individual alleles was difficult. A later analysis found that most CMV-associated TCR beta chains appeared HLA-restricted, with HLA associations seemingly driven largely by CMV exposure. A later genetic analysis associated a missense DCLRE1C variant with V-gene and J-gene trimming of TCR beta chains, and an independent cohort replicated the association. Because HLA typing was missing for some donors at each locus, association tests included only the typed subset. The 87-base-pair reads could not distinguish some IMGT-functional V segments, including TRBV6-2 and TRBV6-3, so those segments were excluded. In a later analysis, several top co-occurrence clusters were reported to appear linked to parvovirus B19, influenza, CMV and Epstein-Barr virus. Correlated functional status among segregating V segments might reflect linkage disequilibrium, but an unknown experimental factor could not be ruled out. A later analysis found that HLA-associated TCR beta chains were more clonally expanded and had lower generation probabilities than equally common non-associated chains. A later genetic analysis reported fewer N-insertions in productive TCRs among donors in an Asian-associated ancestry cluster than the roughly 620-donor mean. In vitro tests confirmed that three of the cytomegalovirus-associated TCR beta chains recognize cytomegalovirus antigens.

CDR1 SGHRS and CDR2 YFSETQ were looked up in the germline V gene. V drops 4 bases and J drops 4 bases, leaving 19 bases in between. The CDR3 numbers 16 residues from cysteine through phenylalanine. Only CDR3 DNA remains: 48 bases, in frame from the first base. Library construction relied on the immunoSEQ multiplex PCR assay. For the multiplex PCR, a mixture combining 60 forward primers for TCR Vbeta segments and 13 reverse primers for TCR Jbeta segments was used. Amplification of the CDR3 region of rearranged TCR beta genes was performed with a multiplex PCR assay on genomic DNA. The Illumina HiSeq System was used to sequence the amplified TCR beta libraries as 87-base-pair reads. From the authors' description of their analysis: Across the 640 or so repertoires, a later analysis counted roughly 77 million unique TCR beta chains, around 11 million of which were shared by at least two donors. A nearest-neighbor algorithm error-corrected the raw reads and collapsed the reads into unique sequences, merging closely related sequences to remove PCR and sequencing errors. Alignment of CDR3 sequences to IMGT reference sequences was used to assign V, D and J gene segments. Each retained sequence needed at least a six-nucleotide match to both a V gene segment and a J gene segment. Rearrangements were classified as productive when the CDR3 lacked stop codons and remained in frame with V and J, and all other rearrangements were classified as non-productive. Following IMGT convention, CDR3 was defined as the stretch from the second conserved V-encoded cysteine up to the conserved J-encoded phenylalanine. In an earlier analysis of some 550 of the donors, sequences lacking an unambiguous match to a single V gene segment were excluded. In an earlier analysis of some 590 of the donors, a V segment was called functional when productive rearrangements were above 56.7%, and segregating when the standard deviation between donors exceeded 5%. A statistical classification framework was built for diagnosing cytomegalovirus status from the catalog of TCR beta chain sequences. In a later analysis, V and J genes were assigned by comparing TCR nucleotide sequences against IMGT/GENE-DB human TR gene sequences. Using the TCRdist pipeline, a later analysis assigned CDR3 sequences along with most-parsimonious VDJ recombination scenarios. In a later analysis, each TCR beta chain was defined by its CDR3 amino acid sequence together with its V-gene family, and reads without a unique V-gene family were excluded. In a later analysis, fewer than 650 highly shared, low-generation-probability nucleotide sequences were removed to address suspected cross-contamination and a sequencing artifact. For each public chain, a later analysis derived a clonal expansion index from normalized ranks of inferred template counts within each repertoire. In a later analysis, generation probabilities were computed using a VDJ recombination model fitted to out-of-frame rearrangements, and the results were checked against IGoR. Hypergeometric tests were used in a later analysis to score TCR-TCR, TCR-HLA and TCR-CMV co-occurrence, with a repertoire-size bias correction applied to the TCR pairs. False discovery rates were estimated in a later analysis by permuting HLA or CMV assignments 20 times. A later analysis grouped co-occurring TCRs with DBSCAN, adding TCRdist sequence similarity when clustering within HLA-allele-positive subsets. Repertoires with fewer than 30,000 or more than 120,000 public chains, plus five repertoires with anomalous nucleotide sharing, were excluded from co-occurrence clustering. Held by TCRdb, this immuneACCESS table contains in-frame sequences only and omits some clones. Under half of the omission traces to an unresolved V gene where checked; the cause of the rest is unknown. V and J calls and clone size are copied from that table; D and trimming were computed from the DNA. This sample is represented by about 180,000 clones; approximately 80% of them were singletons. Of the sample, approximately 1.2% falls within the top ten clones.

Note on this clone: The antigen this receptor binds is unknown. No much larger clone exists at a distance of one base, and base qualities are not known.

The cohort was made up of 666 healthy bone marrow donors. Cohort members were all nominally healthy when sampled, although unrecorded immune exposures were likely present. The donor was CMV seropositive and belonged to the group of over 250 seropositive cohort members. Every donor gave a peripheral blood sample, and the peripheral blood mononuclear cells from that sample were used for TCR beta sequencing. Genomic DNA extraction from the blood cell samples was performed with the Qiagen DNeasy Blood Extraction Kit. Recombination linked TRBV5-1 to TRBJ2-3; the D segment could be TRBD2, given 6 matching bases. The sample was PBMCs. This sequence was found in a girl aged 2-10 years in good health and CMV-seropositive. The bases read TGCGCCAGCAGCACCCTGATAGGGACTCAGGCAGATACGCAGTATTTT. This yields the protein CASSTLIGTQADTQYF.